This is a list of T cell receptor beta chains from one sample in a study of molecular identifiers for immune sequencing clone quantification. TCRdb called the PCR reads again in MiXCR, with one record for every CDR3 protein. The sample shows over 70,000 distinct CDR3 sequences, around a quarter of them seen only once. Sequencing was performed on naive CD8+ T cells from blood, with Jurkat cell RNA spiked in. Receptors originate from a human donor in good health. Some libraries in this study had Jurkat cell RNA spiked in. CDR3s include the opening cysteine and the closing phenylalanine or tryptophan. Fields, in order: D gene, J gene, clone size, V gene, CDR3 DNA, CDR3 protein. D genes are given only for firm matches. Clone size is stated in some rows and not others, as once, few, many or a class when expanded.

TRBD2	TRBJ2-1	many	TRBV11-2	TGTGCCAGCAGCTTAGGTGGACTAGCGGGGGACTACAATGAGCAGTTCTTC	CASSLGGLAGDYNEQFF
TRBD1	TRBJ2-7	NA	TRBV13	TGTGCCGGCAGCCCCCGGGACAGGGACGAGCAGTACTTC	CAGSPRDRDEQYF
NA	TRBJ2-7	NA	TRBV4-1	TGCGCCAGCAGCCAAGACACCCAAAGGAGCTACCAGCAGTACTTC	CASSQDTQRSYQQYF
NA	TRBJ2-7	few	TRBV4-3	TGCGCCAGCAGCTTCGACCGGACGGGGTCCTACGAGCAGTACTTC	CASSFDRTGSYEQYF
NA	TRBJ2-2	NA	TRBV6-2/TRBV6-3	TGTGCCAGCACCCTTACTGTCGCCGGGGAGCTGTTTTTT	CASTLTVAGELFF
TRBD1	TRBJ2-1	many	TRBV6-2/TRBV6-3	TGTGCCAGAGACAGGGGCTCCTACAATGAGCAGTTCTTC	CARDRGSYNEQFF
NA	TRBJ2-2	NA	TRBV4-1	TGCGCCAGCAGCCAAGTCCGGGAAGCCACCGGGGAGCTGTTTTTT	CASSQVREATGELFF
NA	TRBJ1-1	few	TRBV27	TGTGCCAGCAGTTTATTGGGTGGCACTGAAGCTTTCTTT	CASSLLGGTEAFF
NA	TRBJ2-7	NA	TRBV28	TGTGCCAGCGGTTTAATGTCCGTCGGGGCCTACGCGCAGTACTTC	CASGLMSVGAYAQYF
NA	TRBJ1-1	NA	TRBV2	TGTGCCAGCAGTGAATGGGGGAATACTGAAGCTTTCTTT	CASSEWGNTEAFF
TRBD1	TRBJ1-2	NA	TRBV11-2	TGTGCCAGCAGCCTAGTACAGGGGGGCGGTCATGGCTACACCTTC	CASSLVQGGGHGYTF
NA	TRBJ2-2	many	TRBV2	TGTGCCAGCAGATCGACAGGCATGAACACCGGGGAGCTGTTTTTT	CASRSTGMNTGELFF
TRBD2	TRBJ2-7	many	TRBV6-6	TGTGCCAGCAGGCTAGCGGGAGGAACCCACGAGCAGTACTTC	CASRLAGGTHEQYF
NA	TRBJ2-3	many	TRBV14	TGTGCCAGCAGCCCCAATAGCGGCAACACAGATACGCAGTATTTT	CASSPNSGNTDTQYF
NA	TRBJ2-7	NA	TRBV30	TGTGCCTGGAGTGTAGTAGGTCCGACCTACGAGCAGTACTTC	CAWSVVGPTYEQYF
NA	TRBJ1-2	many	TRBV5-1	TGCGCCAGCAGCTCAGACGGAACTAACTATGGCTACACCTTC	CASSSDGTNYGYTF
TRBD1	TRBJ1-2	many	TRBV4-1	TGCGCCAGCAGCCAAGATAGTACAGGGGCTGCTACTCACTATGGCTACACCTTC	CASSQDSTGAATHYGYTF
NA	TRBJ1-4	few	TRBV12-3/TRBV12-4	TGTGCCAGCACCCCCGGAGGGGGTTATGAAAAACTGTTTTTT	CASTPGGGYEKLFF
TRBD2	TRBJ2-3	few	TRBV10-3	TGTGCCATCGGAATAGCGGGGGGCGCCACAGATACGCAGTATTTT	CAIGIAGGATDTQYF
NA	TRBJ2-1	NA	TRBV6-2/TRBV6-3	TGTGCCAGCAGTGCTACTACAGGGACGGATGAGCAGTTCTTC	CASSATTGTDEQFF
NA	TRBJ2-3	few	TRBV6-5	TGTGCCAGCAGTTACGCCCCTAGCACAGATACGCAGTATTTT	CASSYAPSTDTQYF
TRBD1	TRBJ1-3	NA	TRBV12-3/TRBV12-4	TGTGCCAGCAGCCGGACAGGGACGTCCTCTGGAAACACCATATATTTT	CASSRTGTSSGNTIYF
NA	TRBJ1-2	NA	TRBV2	TGTGCCGGCGTAGAAAACTATGGCTACACCTTC	CAGVENYGYTF
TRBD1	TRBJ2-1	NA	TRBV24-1	TGTGCCACCAGTGATCCGGGGACAGAGCACAATGAGCAGTTCTTC	CATSDPGTEHNEQFF
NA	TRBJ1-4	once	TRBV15	TGTGCCACCAGCAGCCTACAGTCAAACTTAGAAAAACTGTTTTTT	CATSSLQSNLEKLFF
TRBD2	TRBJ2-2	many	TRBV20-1	TGCGGCGGGGGTGCGAACACCGGGGAGCTGTTTTTT	CGGGANTGELFF
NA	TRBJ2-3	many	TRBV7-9	TGTGCCAGCACCAACAACCCGCTGGTAGATACGCAGTATTTT	CASTNNPLVDTQYF
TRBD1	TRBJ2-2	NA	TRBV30	TGTGCCTGGATGGGACAGGGGTCTGGGGAGCTGTTTTTT	CAWMGQGSGELFF
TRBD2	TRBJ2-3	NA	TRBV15	TGTGCCACCAGCGCCCCCGGGACTAGCGGGAGAGGAGATACGCAGTATTTT	CATSAPGTSGRGDTQYF
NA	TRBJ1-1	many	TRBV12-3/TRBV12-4	TGTGCCAGCAGTACGCGATACGGACGGATTAACACTGAAGCTTTCTTT	CASSTRYGRINTEAFF
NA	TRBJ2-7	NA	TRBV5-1	TGCGCCAGCAGATTCCGGGACGCTATTGGCAACGAGCAGTACTTC	CASRFRDAIGNEQYF
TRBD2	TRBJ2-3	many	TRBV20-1	TGCAGTGCCCCCCTAGCGGGAGGCACAGATACGCAGTATTTT	CSAPLAGGTDTQYF
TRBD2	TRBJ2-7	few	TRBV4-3	TGCGCCAGCAGCCAGGAGCTAGCGGGAGATTCCTACGAGCAGTACTTC	CASSQELAGDSYEQYF
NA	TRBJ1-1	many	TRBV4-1	TGCGCCAGCAGCCGAGGAGGCGGGGCTGGCACTGAAGCTTTCTTT	CASSRGGGAGTEAFF
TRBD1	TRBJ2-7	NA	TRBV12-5	TGTGCTAGTGGAGACGACCGGGACAGCCGCTACGAGCAGTACTTC	CASGDDRDSRYEQYF
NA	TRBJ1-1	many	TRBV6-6	TGTGCCAGCAGTACCCGGACAGCCATGAACACTGAAGCTTTCTTT	CASSTRTAMNTEAFF
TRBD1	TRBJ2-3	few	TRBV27	TGTGCCAGCAGGGGGGACAGATACCATACGCAGTATTTT	CASRGDRYHTQYF
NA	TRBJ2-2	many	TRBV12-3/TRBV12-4	TGTGCCAGCAGTTTCTCAGACACGAACACCGGGGAGCTGTTTTTT	CASSFSDTNTGELFF
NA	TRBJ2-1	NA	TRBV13	TGTGCCAGCAGCCCATGGACTGGTGCTGACAATGAGCAGTTCTTC	CASSPWTGADNEQFF
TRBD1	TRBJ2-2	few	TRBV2	TGTGCCAGCAGTGAATGGACAGGGGGCTTGTACACCGGGGAGCTGTTTTTT	CASSEWTGGLYTGELFF
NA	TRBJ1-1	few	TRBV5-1	TGCGCCAGCAGCTTGGATCCGGGGCCAAACACTGAAGCTTTCTTT	CASSLDPGPNTEAFF
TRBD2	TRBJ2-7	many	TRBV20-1	TGCAGTGTCGCGACTAGCGGGAGCACCTCCTACGAGCAGTACTTC	CSVATSGSTSYEQYF
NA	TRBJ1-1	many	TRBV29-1	TGCAGCGTTGAAGATGGGAGGAACACTGAAGCTTTCTTT	CSVEDGRNTEAFF
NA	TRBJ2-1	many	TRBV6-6	TGTGCCAGCAGTTTCCGGGATGAGCAGTTCTTC	CASSFRDEQFF
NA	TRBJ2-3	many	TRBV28	TGTGCCAGCAGTTTAGGAGCAGTGAGCACAGATACGCAGTATTTT	CASSLGAVSTDTQYF
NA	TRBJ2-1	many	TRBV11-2	TGTGCCAGCAGCTTCTCCTACAATGAGCAGTTCTTC	CASSFSYNEQFF